Listed below are T cell receptor beta chains from one sample, sequenced in a study of beta chain features in type 1 diabetes. Sequencing was performed with immunoSEQ multiplex PCR; in TCRdb, only in-frame clones are kept and a portion is missing. The top ten hold about 0.68% of the sample, which has 130,000 to 150,000 clones, 7% to 10% seen once. Sequencing was performed on central memory CD4+ T cells from blood. These TCRs come from a man aged 18 to 30 in good health. Both conserved end residues are part of each CDR3. Each record gives: D gene, V gene, clone size, J gene, CDR3 protein, CDR3 DNA. D genes are given only for firm matches. Clone size is not always given. Where it is, it says once, few, many or a class for expanded clones.

d_call: .
v_call: TRBV20-1
clone_size: few
j_call: TRBJ1-1
cdr3_aa: CSASSNTEAFF
cdr3_nt: TGCAGTGCCAGTTCGAACACTGAAGCTTTCTTT

d_call: TRBD1
v_call: TRBV29-1
clone_size: few
j_call: TRBJ1-1
cdr3_aa: CSVDSDRATEAFF
cdr3_nt: TGCAGCGTTGACTCGGACAGGGCCACTGAAGCTTTCTTT

d_call: TRBD1
v_call: TRBV10-3
clone_size: .
j_call: TRBJ1-2
cdr3_aa: CAISEGQGYNYGYTF
cdr3_nt: TGTGCCATCAGTGAAGGACAGGGGTATAACTATGGCTACACCTTC

d_call: TRBD1
v_call: TRBV9
clone_size: few
j_call: TRBJ2-1
cdr3_aa: CASSSRDSNEQFF
cdr3_nt: TGTGCCAGCAGCTCCCGGGACAGCAATGAGCAGTTCTTC

d_call: .
v_call: TRBV27
clone_size: .
j_call: TRBJ2-2
cdr3_aa: CASSLATANTGELFF
cdr3_nt: TGTGCCAGCAGTTTGGCAACCGCGAACACCGGGGAGCTGTTTTTT

d_call: .
v_call: TRBV2
clone_size: few
j_call: TRBJ1-6
cdr3_aa: CASSEPVNSPLHF
cdr3_nt: TGTGCCAGCAGTGAGCCAGTCAATTCACCCCTCCACTTT

d_call: .
v_call: TRBV18
clone_size: few
j_call: TRBJ1-6
cdr3_aa: CASSPPMGGAGSPLHF
cdr3_nt: TGTGCCAGCTCACCCCCAATGGGGGGGGCTGGTTCACCCCTCCACTTT

d_call: .
v_call: TRBV12-2
clone_size: .
j_call: TRBJ1-5
cdr3_aa: CASRLAPVNQPQHF
cdr3_nt: TGTGCAAGTCGCTTAGCCCCAGTCAATCAGCCCCAGCATTTT

d_call: .
v_call: TRBV6-6
clone_size: .
j_call: TRBJ2-7
cdr3_aa: CASSYSGQNYEQYF
cdr3_nt: TGTGCCAGCAGTTACTCAGGACAGAACTACGAGCAGTACTTC

d_call: TRBD2
v_call: TRBV5-1
clone_size: few
j_call: TRBJ2-1
cdr3_aa: CASSLGVAGGLGEQFF
cdr3_nt: TGCGCCAGCAGCTTGGGGGTAGCGGGGGGGCTTGGTGAGCAGTTCTTC

d_call: TRBD1
v_call: TRBV29-1
clone_size: .
j_call: TRBJ2-3
cdr3_aa: CSATGTGVDTQYF
cdr3_nt: TGCAGCGCAACCGGGACAGGGGTAGATACGCAGTATTTT

d_call: .
v_call: TRBV7-9
clone_size: few
j_call: TRBJ2-7
cdr3_aa: CASSLGFGQASYEQYF
cdr3_nt: TGTGCCAGCAGCTTAGGTTTTGGACAAGCTTCCTACGAGCAGTACTTC

d_call: .
v_call: TRBV6-1
clone_size: .
j_call: TRBJ2-3
cdr3_aa: CASSEIRGDTQYF
cdr3_nt: TGTGCCAGCAGTGAGATCCGGGGGGATACGCAGTATTTT

d_call: .
v_call: TRBV18
clone_size: .
j_call: TRBJ2-5
cdr3_aa: CASAVGLQETQYF
cdr3_nt: TGTGCCAGCGCAGTCGGACTACAAGAGACCCAGTACTTC

d_call: .
v_call: TRBV15
clone_size: once
j_call: TRBJ2-3
cdr3_aa: CATKFTGEVADTQYF
cdr3_nt: TGTGCCACCAAGTTCACAGGGGAGGTTGCAGATACGCAGTATTTT

d_call: TRBD2
v_call: TRBV4-1
clone_size: few
j_call: TRBJ2-3
cdr3_aa: CASSRRLAGTRSDTQYF
cdr3_nt: TGCGCCAGCAGCCGACGACTAGCGGGAACTCGGTCAGACACGCAGTATTTT

d_call: .
v_call: TRBV29-1
clone_size: few
j_call: TRBJ2-3
cdr3_aa: CSGKTGTDTQYF
cdr3_nt: TGCAGCGGGAAAACAGGCACAGATACGCAGTATTTT

d_call: .
v_call: TRBV2
clone_size: few
j_call: TRBJ1-4
cdr3_aa: CASSERQGNEKLFF
cdr3_nt: TGTGCCAGCAGTGAAAGGCAGGGCAATGAAAAACTGTTTTTT

d_call: TRBD1
v_call: TRBV11-2
clone_size: .
j_call: TRBJ2-5
cdr3_aa: CASSYDRGTETQYF
cdr3_nt: TGTGCCAGCAGCTATGACAGGGGGACAGAGACCCAGTACTTC

d_call: TRBD2
v_call: TRBV5-4
clone_size: few
j_call: TRBJ2-3
cdr3_aa: CASSPLIAGGIDTQYF
cdr3_nt: TGTGCCAGCAGCCCACTTATAGCGGGGGGGATAGATACGCAGTATTTT

d_call: TRBD2
v_call: TRBV4-1
clone_size: .
j_call: TRBJ2-3
cdr3_aa: CASSQEITSGGASTDTQYF
cdr3_nt: TGCGCCAGCAGCCAAGAAATAACTAGCGGGGGGGCGAGCACAGATACGCAGTATTTT

d_call: TRBD1
v_call: TRBV6-5
clone_size: .
j_call: TRBJ2-1
cdr3_aa: CASTRTGGNEQFF
cdr3_nt: TGTGCCAGCACCCGGACAGGGGGGAATGAGCAGTTCTTC

d_call: .
v_call: TRBV19
clone_size: .
j_call: TRBJ2-7
cdr3_aa: CASSTYTGGTSYEQYF
cdr3_nt: TGTGCCAGTAGTACTTACACAGGCGGGACCTCCTACGAGCAGTACTTC

d_call: TRBD1
v_call: TRBV4-1
clone_size: .
j_call: TRBJ1-2
cdr3_aa: CASSPQEGAGYGYTF
cdr3_nt: TGCGCCAGCAGCCCGCAAGAGGGGGCCGGCTATGGCTACACCTTC

d_call: TRBD1
v_call: TRBV5-1
clone_size: few
j_call: TRBJ1-6
cdr3_aa: CASSLTGTANSPLHF
cdr3_nt: TGCGCCAGCAGCCTAACCGGGACAGCAAATTCACCCCTCCACTTT

d_call: .
v_call: TRBV18
clone_size: few
j_call: TRBJ2-3
cdr3_aa: CASSPRPFTDTQYF
cdr3_nt: TGTGCCAGCTCACCACGGCCATTCACAGATACGCAGTATTTT

d_call: TRBD2
v_call: TRBV9
clone_size: few
j_call: TRBJ2-7
cdr3_aa: CAVIIRTSGYEQYF
cdr3_nt: TGTGCCGTAATCATACGAACTAGCGGTTACGAGCAGTACTTC

d_call: TRBD1
v_call: TRBV6-1
clone_size: .
j_call: TRBJ2-5
cdr3_aa: CASSTPGQGQTQYF
cdr3_nt: TGTGCCAGCAGTACACCGGGACAGGGGCAGACCCAGTACTTC

d_call: .
v_call: TRBV7-2
clone_size: few
j_call: TRBJ1-2
cdr3_aa: CASRQTESLLYGYTF
cdr3_nt: TGTGCCAGCAGACAAACAGAATCCCTTCTCTATGGCTACACCTTC

d_call: .
v_call: TRBV19
clone_size: few
j_call: TRBJ2-4
cdr3_aa: CASSIQGGNKNIQYF
cdr3_nt: TGTGCCAGTAGTATACAAGGCGGAAACAAAAACATTCAGTACTTC

d_call: .
v_call: TRBV4-1
clone_size: .
j_call: TRBJ2-5
cdr3_aa: CASSQDPTDDQETQYF
cdr3_nt: TGCGCCAGCAGCCAAGACCCGACAGACGATCAAGAGACCCAGTACTTC

d_call: .
v_call: TRBV7-2
clone_size: .
j_call: TRBJ2-7
cdr3_aa: CASSIYNPGGRNEQYF
cdr3_nt: TGTGCCAGCAGCATTTATAACCCCGGGGGGCGGAACGAGCAGTACTTC

d_call: TRBD2
v_call: TRBV4-3
clone_size: .
j_call: TRBJ2-7
cdr3_aa: CASSQEGGGAKPYEQYF
cdr3_nt: TGCGCCAGCAGCCAAGAGGGCGGGGGGGCCAAGCCCTACGAGCAGTACTTC

d_call: TRBD2
v_call: TRBV11-2
clone_size: many
j_call: TRBJ2-3
cdr3_aa: CASSFDRAGAAQYF
cdr3_nt: TGTGCCAGCAGCTTCGACCGAGCGGGGGCGGCGCAGTATTTT

d_call: .
v_call: TRBV19
clone_size: few
j_call: TRBJ2-1
cdr3_aa: CASSVEAAYNEQFF
cdr3_nt: TGTGCCAGTAGTGTTGAGGCAGCATACAATGAGCAGTTCTTC

d_call: .
v_call: TRBV28
clone_size: many
j_call: TRBJ2-7
cdr3_aa: CASSAQYEQYF
cdr3_nt: TGTGCCAGCAGTGCTCAGTACGAGCAGTACTTC

d_call: TRBD2
v_call: TRBV19
clone_size: few
j_call: TRBJ2-1
cdr3_aa: CASSPWSGGVNEQFF
cdr3_nt: TGTGCCAGTAGCCCCTGGAGCGGGGGGGTCAATGAGCAGTTCTTC

d_call: .
v_call: TRBV30
clone_size: few
j_call: TRBJ1-2
cdr3_aa: CAWRHDNNYGYTF
cdr3_nt: TGTGCCTGGAGACACGACAACAACTATGGCTACACCTTC

d_call: .
v_call: TRBV29-1
clone_size: .
j_call: TRBJ2-1
cdr3_aa: CSVLRPGESYNEQFF
cdr3_nt: TGCAGCGTCCTAAGACCGGGGGAGTCGTACAATGAGCAGTTCTTC

d_call: TRBD1
v_call: TRBV4-3
clone_size: .
j_call: TRBJ1-4
cdr3_aa: CASSQGQGGGEKLFF
cdr3_nt: TGCGCCAGCAGCCAGGGACAGGGGGGGGGTGAAAAACTGTTTTTT

d_call: .
v_call: TRBV29-1
clone_size: .
j_call: TRBJ1-5
cdr3_aa: CSVSDSSNQPQHF
cdr3_nt: TGCAGCGTATCAGACAGTAGCAATCAGCCCCAGCATTTT

d_call: .
v_call: TRBV4-1
clone_size: .
j_call: TRBJ1-5
cdr3_aa: CASSPGGYGVKNQPQHF
cdr3_nt: TGCGCCAGCAGCCCGGGGGGGTACGGTGTTAAGAATCAGCCCCAGCATTTT